This T cell receptor (beta chain) was sequenced for a study of molecular identifiers for immune sequencing clone quantification. TCRdb ran MiXCR on the PCR reads and lists one entry per CDR3 protein. The table has under 75,000 distinct CDR3 sequences, over 15% seen once. Notes on the study in general: Sizes of highly expanded clones could be underestimated through identical TCRs sharing a barcode.

This clonotype has just a few counts. Its specificity is not known. The V end was cut by 0 bases, the J end by 10 bases, with 10 bases between. The CDR3 length is 13 residues. The germline V gene encodes CDR1 LNHNV and CDR2 YYDKDF (reference sequence). This clonotype was obtained from a human donor in good health. Some libraries in this study had Jurkat cell RNA spiked in. This chain uses TRBV15 with TRBJ2-1; unclear D gene. Input material: naive CD8+ T cells from blood, with Jurkat cell RNA spiked in. Specified subset: FACS-sorted CD8+CD4-CCR7+CD45RA+ naive T cells. The CDR3 loop reads CATSREGHQEQFF. Here the CDR3 DNA reads TGTGCCACCAGCAGAGAGGGTCACCAGGAGCAGTTCTTC.